This TCR beta chain originates from a study of CD8 T cells in ankylosing spondylitis. Findings and caveats of the study: Clones linked to the disease showed a CD8+ phenotype. They occurred at relatively low frequencies in peripheral blood. Matched ankylosing spondylitis synovial fluid reportedly showed significant enrichment of disease-linked clones. Blood of patients with ankylosing spondylitis appeared to be characterized by a TCR beta motif of eight or nine highly homologous variants.

With molecular barcodes, quantitative 5'-RACE was used to make the TCR beta libraries. TCRdb reanalysed the 5' RACE reads using MiXCR and keeps one entry per CDR3 protein. The top ten hold over 7.5% of the sample, which has 150,000 to 200,000 distinct CDR3 sequences, approximately 20% seen once. Details on this clonotype: Its target is unknown.

The CDR3 totals 14 residues. V shed 0 bases and J shed 5 bases, with 13 bases lying between them. Germline CDR1 and CDR2: GTSNPN and SVGIG (reference sequence). Sequenced: blood, either unsorted or a sorted T cell fraction (not recorded which). The chain has TRBV30 and TRBJ1-1; a possible D gene is TRBD1 (5 bases). The receptor comes from a male donor with ankylosing spondylitis or in good health (not recorded which). The CDR3 nucleotides read TGTGCCTGGAGTGTACTTGGGGGATGGACTGAAGCTTTCTTT. It translates to CAWSVLGGWTEAFF.